Listed below are T cell receptor beta chains from one sample, sequenced in a study of T cells in Graves' hyperthyroidism and ophthalmopathy. Via MiXCR, TCRdb re-called the multiplex PCR reads, giving one row per CDR3 protein. The table records 700,000 to 950,000 distinct CDR3 sequences, 35% of them present only once. Sequenced: blood. These receptors all stem from a woman aged 40 to 50 with Graves' hyperthyroidism. Both conserved end residues are part of each CDR3. D genes are given only for firm matches. Not every row has a clone size; where given, it reads once, few, many or a size class.

TRBJ1-2	TRBV20-1	many	.	CSARASGQGGYTF	TGCAGTGCTAGAGCTTCAGGGCAGGGAGGCTACACCTTC
TRBJ1-3	TRBV6-1	.	TRBD1	CASSEFLGQPSGNTIYF	TGTGCCAGCAGTGAGTTTTTGGGACAGCCCTCTGGAAACACCATATATTTT
TRBJ2-2	TRBV11-2	.	.	CASSFTLGDTSGGELFF	TGTGCCAGCAGCTTTACCTTAGGAGATACGTCCGGTGGGGAGCTGTTTTTT
TRBJ1-4	TRBV25-1	once	.	CASTPAAITEGYEKLFF	TGTGCCAGCACCCCCGCGGCAATCACCGAAGGTTATGAAAAACTGTTTTTT
TRBJ1-6	TRBV7-2	few	.	CASNNPPASSYNSPLHF	TGTGCCAGCAACAACCCCCCAGCCAGCTCCTATAATTCACCCCTCCACTTT
TRBJ1-4	TRBV6-5	many	.	CASSYSKGNEKLFF	TGTGCCAGCAGTTACTCGAAAGGGAATGAAAAACTGTTTTTT
TRBJ1-4	TRBV7-2	many	.	CASSRDTGGINEKLFF	TGTGCCAGCAGCAGGGACACGGGGGGAATTAATGAAAAACTGTTTTTT
TRBJ1-4	TRBV4-1	.	.	CASSQEYRGATNEKLFF	TGCGCCAGCAGCCAAGAATACCGAGGGGCAACTAATGAAAAACTGTTTTTT
TRBJ2-6	TRBV7-9	.	TRBD1	CASSFGTGGDSGANVLTF	TGTGCCAGCAGCTTCGGGACAGGGGGCGACTCTGGGGCCAACGTCCTGACTTTC
TRBJ1-2	TRBV7-9	many	.	CASSLVESYGYTF	TGTGCCAGCAGCTTAGTGGAAAGTTATGGCTACACCTTC
TRBJ2-5	TRBV20-1	.	.	CSARPGGGGLQETQYF	TGCAGTGCTAGGCCGGGGGGAGGGGGGTTACAAGAGACCCAGTACTTC
TRBJ1-4	TRBV9	many	.	CASSVGTLATNEKLFF	TGTGCCAGCAGCGTAGGGACCTTGGCCACTAATGAAAAACTGTTTTTT
TRBJ1-5	TRBV11-1	.	.	CASSLNTGSNQPQHF	TGTGCCAGCAGCCTAAACACGGGTAGCAATCAGCCCCAGCATTTT
TRBJ1-3	TRBV19	many	.	CASSPQRAGNTIYF	TGTGCCAGTAGTCCCCAGCGTGCTGGAAACACCATATATTTT
TRBJ2-7	TRBV12-3/TRBV12-4	many	.	CASSDVTYEQYF	TGTGCCAGCAGTGACGTGACCTACGAGCAGTACTTC
TRBJ1-1	TRBV6-5	.	.	CASMSRGYRANTEAFF	TGTGCCAGCATGTCGCGGGGCTACCGGGCGAACACTGAAGCTTTCTTT
TRBJ2-7	TRBV7-9	.	TRBD1	CASIPGQGVNEQYF	TGTGCCAGCATCCCAGGACAGGGCGTCAATGAGCAGTACTTC
TRBJ2-7	TRBV7-9	many	.	CASSLRAVNSYEQYF	TGTGCCAGCAGCTTACGGGCAGTTAACTCCTACGAGCAGTACTTC
TRBJ1-1	TRBV2	.	.	CASSEPGRTVDAFF	TGTGCCAGCAGTGAACCGGGACGGACAGTGGATGCTTTCTTT
TRBJ2-1	TRBV25-1	few	.	CASSEYRGDNYNEQFF	TGTGCCAGCAGTGAATATCGGGGGGACAACTACAATGAGCAGTTCTTC
TRBJ1-1	TRBV29-1	many	.	CSVGRTLGTEAFF	TGCAGCGTTGGCCGTACCTTGGGCACTGAAGCTTTCTTT
TRBJ1-2	TRBV7-2	.	.	CASSQEGTQLFGYTF	TGTGCCAGCAGCCAGGAGGGGACACAGCTCTTTGGCTACACCTTC
TRBJ1-5	TRBV12-3/TRBV12-4	.	.	CASSLRALGISDLPYSNQPQHF	TGTGCCAGCAGTTTAAGGGCCCTGGGAATTTCGGACCTGCCTTATAGCAATCAGCCCCAGCATTTT
TRBJ2-7	TRBV7-9	many	.	CASSTPGGPGEQYF	TGTGCCAGCAGCACCCCCGGGGGGCCGGGCGAGCAGTACTTC
TRBJ2-5	TRBV5-1	few	TRBD1	CASSDGTAQETQYF	TGCGCCAGCAGCGACGGGACAGCCCAAGAGACCCAGTACTTC
TRBJ1-2	TRBV19	many	TRBD1	CASRTGTGSGYTF	TGTGCCAGTAGGACCGGGACAGGGTCAGGCTACACCTTC
TRBJ2-2	TRBV11-3	few	TRBD1	CASSSPQGAGELFF	TGTGCCAGCAGCTCGCCACAGGGGGCTGGGGAGCTGTTTTTT
TRBJ1-2	TRBV11-1	few	.	CASSLVDRYGYTF	TGTGCCAGCAGCTTAGTGGACAGATATGGCTACACCTTC
TRBJ2-5	TRBV19	.	TRBD1	CASSLRDRGSAETQYF	TGTGCCAGTAGTCTCCGGGACAGGGGATCGGCGGAGACCCAGTACTTC
TRBJ1-4	TRBV28	few	TRBD1	CASRLRSGTGVEKLFF	TGTGCCAGCCGCCTGAGGTCCGGGACAGGGGTTGAAAAACTGTTTTTT
TRBJ1-1	TRBV29-1	many	.	CSVEWEAEAFF	TGCAGCGTTGAATGGGAGGCTGAAGCTTTCTTT
TRBJ1-5	TRBV6-5	.	.	CASSYSPAGDQPQHF	TGTGCCAGCAGTTACAGCCCGGCCGGGGACCAGCCCCAGCATTTT